These 17 T cell receptor beta chains share one sample of origin, sequenced in a study of blood T cell repertoires in COVID-19. Some clones are missing from TCRdb's copy, which holds only in-frame ones; the method was immunoSEQ multiplex PCR. This table holds around 250,000 clones, around 83% found once. Sequenced: peripheral blood. All receptors come from a man of 80 years or more with acute or convalescent COVID-19.

The chain carries TRBV7-9 and TRBJ1-6; 7 nucleotides line up with TRBD1. V was clipped by 5 bases and J by 7 bases; unmatched bases: 8. Germline loops: CDR1 SEHNR, CDR2 FQNEAQ (reference sequence). The CDR3 covers 15 residues. The CDR3 is CASSPGDRKNSPLHF. The CDR3 DNA is TGTGCCAGCAGCCCAGGGGACAGAAAGAATTCACCCCTCCACTTT.

The chain joins TRBV19 to TRBJ2-7; perhaps TRBD1 as D (6 bases). Trimming cost V 6 bases and J 4 bases, with 19 bases left between them. The CDR3 is 15 residues long. Germline-derived CDR1 and CDR2 are LNHDA and SQIVND (reference sequence). The CDR3 nucleotides are TGTGCCAGTAGCACGCCGCCGGTGGGACAATACGAGCAGTACTTC. This sequence encodes CASSTPPVGQYEQYF.

J is TRBJ2-5 and V is TRBV5-1; a weak D match, TRBD1 (5 bases). The CDR3 spans 14 residues. The germline V gene has CDR1 SGHRS and CDR2 YFSETQ. The V gene lost 0 bases and the J gene lost 4 bases, with 10 bases spanning the gap. This chain's CDR3 is CASSLEGMGETQYF. The CDR3 DNA sequence: TGCGCCAGCAGCTTGGAGGGGATGGGAGAGACCCAGTACTTC. The full variable domain, rest sourced from reference TRBV5-1 and TRBJ2-5, is KAGVTQTPRYLIKTRGQQVTLSCSPISGHRSVSWYQQTPGQGLQFLFEYFSETQRNKGNFPGRFSGRQFSNSRSEMNVSTLELGDSALYLCASSLEGMGETQYFGPGTRLLVL.

The chain links TRBV5-4 to TRBJ1-2; D uncertain. The V gene lost 1 base and the J gene lost 4 bases, with 11 bases spanning the gap. Per germline, CDR1 SGHNT and CDR2 YYREEE (reference sequence). The CDR3 sequence is 14 residues long. CDR3 amino acids: CASSLYEGFYGYTF. DNA for the CDR3: TGTGCCAGCAGCTTGTATGAGGGTTTCTATGGCTACACCTTC. Variable domain in full (rest from reference TRBV5-4 and TRBJ1-2): ETGVTQSPTHLIKTRGQQVTLRCSSQSGHNTVSWYQQALGQGPQFIFQYYREEENGRGNFPPRFSGLQFPNYSSELNVNALELDDSALYLCASSLYEGFYGYTFGSGTRLTVV.

The rearrangement uses TRBV5-4 and TRBJ2-7, with 9 bases matching TRBD2. Germline V gene lookup returns CDR1 SGHNT and CDR2 YYREEE (reference sequence). CDR3 length: 15 amino acids. J was trimmed by 2 bases and V by 1 base; bases with no gene match: 4. Here the CDR3 DNA reads TGTGCCAGCAGCTTGAGAGCGGGGGGAGCCTACGAGCAGTACTTC. This translates into CASSLRAGGAYEQYF. The complete variable domain, with remaining parts taken from reference TRBV5-4 and TRBJ2-7, reads ETGVTQSPTHLIKTRGQQVTLRCSSQSGHNTVSWYQQALGQGPQFIFQYYREEENGRGNFPPRFSGLQFPNYSSELNVNALELDDSALYLCASSLRAGGAYEQYFGPGTRLTVT.

V is TRBV11-2 and J is TRBJ2-5; TRBD2 is a possible D gene (5 bases). V was pared by 4 bases and J by 2 bases, with 20 bases between. Germline values: CDR1 SGHAT, CDR2 FQNNGV. There are 17 residues in the CDR3. CDR3 amino acids: CASSSLLTGRRQETQYF. In DNA, the CDR3 is TGTGCCAGCAGCTCCTTACTAACCGGCAGGAGGCAAGAGACCCAGTACTTC.

The chain has TRBV2 and TRBJ2-2, with 8 bases identical to TRBD1. J gave up 9 bases and V 5 bases, and 8 bases lay outside the gene matches. The CDR3 extends over 14 amino acids. Per the germline V gene, CDR1 is SNHLY and CDR2 is FYNNEI. Here the CDR3 reads CASSTRQGMRELFF. CDR3 nucleotide sequence: TGTGCCAGCAGTACCCGACAGGGGATGCGGGAGCTGTTTTTT. The full variable domain, rest sourced from reference TRBV2 and TRBJ2-2, is EPEVTQTPSHQVTQMGQEVILRCVPISNHLYFYWYRQILGQKVEFLVSFYNNEISEKSEIFDDQFSVERPDGSNFTLKIRSTKLEDSAMYFCASSTRQGMRELFFGEGSRLTVL.

The chain couples TRBV18 to TRBJ1-5; 9 bases line up with TRBD1. The germline V gene has CDR1 KGHSH and CDR2 LQKENI. CDR3 length: 17 residues. V gave up 5 bases and J gave up 4 bases; unmatched junction bases: 12. CDR3 in amino acids: CASSSGTGGNPNQPQHF. The CDR3 coding sequence is TGTGCCAGCTCATCAGGCACAGGGGGCAATCCGAATCAGCCCCAGCATTTT. The variable domain in full, with the rest retrieved from reference TRBV18 and TRBJ1-5, is NAGVMQNPRHLVRRRGQEARLRCSPMKGHSHVYWYRQLPEEGLKFMVYLQKENIIDESGMPKERFSAEFPKEGPSILRIQQVVRGDSAAYFCASSSGTGGNPNQPQHFGDGTRLSIL.

This sequence joins TRBV28 and TRBJ2-7; perhaps TRBD1 as D (6 bases). V lost 7 bases and J lost 6, with 13 bases in between. CDR3 length equals 12 residues. Germline lookup yields CDR1 MDHEN and CDR2 SYDVKM. The CDR3 DNA sequence: TGTGCCAGCAAAGGCTCAGGGGTCGAGCAGTACTTC. This gives the protein CASKGSGVEQYF. The full variable domain, its missing parts supplied by reference TRBV28 and TRBJ2-7, is DVKVTQSSRYLVKRTGEKVFLECVQDMDHENMFWYRQDPGLGLRLIYFSYDVKMKEKGDIPEGYSVSREKKERFSLILESASTNQTSMYLCASKGSGVEQYFGPGTRLTVT.

The CDR3 sequence: CASSLVQGAFSEQYF. The DNA of the CDR3 is TGTGCCAGCAGCTTAGTACAGGGGGCGTTTAGCGAGCAGTACTTC. The genes are TRBV7-2 and TRBJ2-7, with 9 positions matching TRBD1. The germline V gene has CDR1 SGHTA and CDR2 FQGNSA. There are 15 residues in the CDR3. After removal of 1 base from V and 6 bases from J, the junction contained 7 bases not matched to a gene.

The chain joins TRBV24-1 to TRBJ2-7, with a weak D call TRBD1 (6 bases). Germline loops: CDR1 KGHDR, CDR2 SFDVKD. The CDR3 runs 16 residues. V was cut by 1 base and J by 3 bases, with 15 bases left in between. The CDR3 reads CATSDFRGAVNYEQYF. CDR3 bases: TGTGCCACCAGTGATTTCAGGGGAGCCGTGAACTACGAGCAGTACTTC.

The chain joins TRBV14 to TRBJ2-2; a possible D gene is TRBD1 (5 bases). Between the trimmed V and J ends, which lost 3 bases and 1 base, there was a span of 12 bases. The CDR3 consists of 16 residues. Germline V gives CDR1 SGHDN, CDR2 FVKESK. The CDR3 protein is CASSHLGQKNTGELFF. DNA of the CDR3: TGTGCCAGCAGCCACCTAGGACAAAAGAACACCGGGGAGCTGTTTTTT.

This chain connects TRBV2 to TRBJ1-5; no clear D gene. V shed 3 bases and J shed 7 bases, with 10 bases lying between them. CDR1 is SNHLY, CDR2 FYNNEI, per germline. The CDR3 runs to 13 residues. The CDR3 DNA reads as TGTGCCAGCAGTGACCCAGGCCCCCAGCCCCAGCATTTT. Translating it yields CASSDPGPQPQHF. Full variable domain (rest looked up from reference TRBV2 and TRBJ1-5): EPEVTQTPSHQVTQMGQEVILRCVPISNHLYFYWYRQILGQKVEFLVSFYNNEISEKSEIFDDQFSVERPDGSNFTLKIRSTKLEDSAMYFCASSDPGPQPQHFGDGTRLSIL.

This sequence joins TRBV7-9 and TRBJ1-6; D call uncertain. Germline V gives CDR1 SEHNR, CDR2 FQNEAQ (reference sequence). Between the trimmed V and J ends, which lost 5 bases and 10 bases, there was a span of 12 bases. The CDR3 has 13 amino acids. In DNA, the CDR3 is TGTGCCAGCAGCCTAGACGGGTTCTCACCCCTCCACTTT. It is translated as CASSLDGFSPLHF. Drawing the rest from reference TRBV7-9 and TRBJ1-6, the complete variable domain is DTGVSQNPRHKITKRGQNVTFRCDPISEHNRLYWYRQTLGQGPEFLTYFQNEAQLEKSRLLSDRFSAERPKGSFSTLEIQRTEQGDSAMYLCASSLDGFSPLHFGNGTRLTVT.

The chain recombines TRBV19 with TRBJ1-6; 11 bases fit TRBD1. Germline V lookup: CDR1 LNHDA, CDR2 SQIVND (reference sequence). V was clipped by 6 bases and J by 9 bases; unmatched bases: 7. CDR3 length: 15 residues. CDR3 in DNA: TGTGCCAGTAGCCCGAATGGACAGGGGGCTTCACCCCTCCACTTT. Translation gives CASSPNGQGASPLHF.

This clone has more than one count but fewer than ten. The chain employs TRBV5-6 and TRBJ1-2; D not resolved. Germline CDR1 is SGHDT and CDR2 is YYEEEE. Trimming removed 1 base at V and 7 bases at J, with 11 bases between. The CDR3 loop spans 13 amino acids. The CDR3 region is CASSLNPPLGYTF. CDR3 nucleotides: TGTGCCAGCAGCTTGAATCCCCCCCTTGGCTACACCTTC.

The chain uses TRBV6-5 and TRBJ1-2; D ambiguous. V lost 7 bases to trimming and J lost 0 bases, with 9 bases between them. Germline V lookup: CDR1 MNHEY, CDR2 SVGAGI. The CDR3 totals 13 residues. The CDR3 nucleotides are TGTGCCAGCATTTTCGGAGCTAACTATGGCTACACCTTC. Translated: CASIFGANYGYTF.